What follows is one T cell receptor (beta chain) and its context. Antigen specificity is unknown. The V gene lost 10 bases and the J gene lost 2 bases, with 9 bases spanning the gap. Germline V lookup: CDR1 MDHEN, CDR2 SYDVKM. The CDR3 runs 11 residues. The sample is drawn from a study of cytomegalovirus exposure and HLA in healthy donors. General study findings and limits: The listing of some 170 TCR beta chains classed them as cytomegalovirus-associated. Published work reported that the classifier diagnosed cytomegalovirus status with high specificity and sensitivity. A subsequent analysis found that TCR clusters from the first cohort also tended to co-occur in the approximately 130 validation repertoires, with about 95% of cluster scores above 0.

TCRdb's table, derived via immunoSEQ multiplex PCR, lists solely in-frame clones and lacks some. The profile shows under 200,000 clones, 91% of them singletons. Sequencing input: PBMCs. V is TRBV28 and J is TRBJ2-7; the D gene is possibly TRBD2 (5 bases). The clonotype originates from a woman aged 18-29 years in good health and CMV-seropositive. In nucleotides, the CDR3 is TGTGCCACCGGGAAGGCCTACGAGCAGTACTTC. Translated, it gives CATGKAYEQYF.